The clone carrying this T cell receptor beta chain was detected many times. The antigen is unknown. Using RNA transcripts as the source, TCR beta CDR3 regions were amplified. A set of HTBI primers served as the primers for a first-round RT-PCR of the TCR CDR3. TCRdb reprocessed the multiplex PCR reads via MiXCR and lists one record per CDR3 protein. Of under 350,000 distinct CDR3 sequences listed, about a sixth are singletons. Researchers barred patients who had uncontrolled infection, other autoimmune disease, pregnancy or lactation. This entry belongs to a study of T cells in Graves' hyperthyroidism and ophthalmopathy. For the study at large: Peripheral blood was secured at the point of initial diagnosis, before any treatment.

Trimming removed 4 bases from V and 5 bases from J; junction bases left unmatched: 6. The CDR3 spans 14 residues. Germline V gives CDR1 SGDLS, CDR2 YYNGEE. Study-level points and caveats: Ophthalmopathy, which appeared later, was predicted by the model a median roughly 6.6 months before onset.

Input material: blood. V gene TRBV9 combines with J gene TRBJ2-7, with 10 nucleotides matching TRBD1. This sequence was found in a woman aged 55-75 years with Graves' ophthalmopathy. CDR3 region: CASSPRDRGHEQYF. The CDR3 DNA reads TGTGCCAGCAGCCCCCGGGACAGGGGTCACGAGCAGTACTTC.